The next 8 T cell receptor beta chains were all read from a single sample in a study of vaccination and CD4 T cells after COVID-19. With the Oncomine TCR Beta short-read assay, DNA from cultured CD4+ T cells was sequenced. TCRdb independently ran MiXCR on the PCR reads; one entry per CDR3 protein. This table holds tens of thousands of distinct CDR3 sequences, around 60% found once. The treatment is: roughly nine-day PBMC culture with coronavirus spike peptide pools or control peptides (ViraFEST assay). No cognate antigen is known for these TCRs. The material was CD4+ T cells from blood, cultured in vitro, obtained after SARS-CoV-2 vaccination. These receptors all stem from a human donor who received a COVID-19 vaccine.

The genes are TRBV5-4 and TRBJ2-3; D unresolved. With 4 bases removed from V and 2 bases from J, the gap between germline ends came to 11 bases. Germline V CDR1 and CDR2: SGHNT, YYREEE (reference sequence). CDR3 length: 14 residues. CDR3 residues: CASSTDTYTDTQYF. CDR3 sequence (DNA): TGTGCCAGCAGCACAGACACGTACACAGATACGCAGTATTTT. Variable domain in full (rest from reference TRBV5-4 and TRBJ2-3): ETGVTQSPTHLIKTRGQQVTLRCSSQSGHNTVSWYQQALGQGPQFIFQYYREEENGRGNFPPRFSGLQFPNYSSELNVNALELDDSALYLCASSTDTYTDTQYFGPGTRLTVL.

The chain has TRBV10-3 and TRBJ2-5, with D maybe TRBD2 (7 bases). V was clipped by 4 bases and J by 5 bases, with 11 bases between them. Per germline, CDR1 ENHRY and CDR2 SYGVKD. The CDR3 is made up of 13 amino acids. The CDR3 DNA reads TGTGCCATCAGTGTCGAGGGGGGGGAGACCCAGTACTTC. Protein: CAISVEGGETQYF.

This sequence joins TRBV30 and TRBJ1-6; no reliable D call. The CDR3 is 13 residues long. The germline gives CDR1 GTSNPN, CDR2 SVGIG (reference sequence). The germline V and J ends were trimmed by 3 bases and 6 bases, with 9 bases remaining between them. The CDR3 is CAWSESSNSPLHF. CDR3 nucleotides: TGTGCCTGGAGCGAGAGCAGTAATTCACCCCTCCACTTT.

The V and J genes are TRBV20-1 and TRBJ2-5; a weak D match, TRBD2 (6 bases). The V gene lost 0 bases and the J gene lost 5 bases, with 22 bases spanning the gap. CDR3 length: 17 amino acids. Germline loops: CDR1 DFQATT, CDR2 SNEGSKA (reference sequence). CDR3 loop: CSARDPSTGLTGETQYF. The CDR3 DNA is TGCAGTGCTAGAGACCCCTCAACGGGACTGACGGGCGAGACCCAGTACTTC.

This clonotype showed up just a few times. The chain is built from TRBV20-1 and TRBJ1-2; 7 bases agree with TRBD1. Trimming at V came to 3 bases and at J to 0 bases, leaving 7 bases not matched to a gene. The CDR3 sequence is 15 residues long. Germline CDR1 is DFQATT and CDR2 is SNEGSKA (reference sequence). DNA for the CDR3: TGCAGTGCTAGTTTACCCGGGACAGCTAACTATGGCTACACCTTC. It specifies CSASLPGTANYGYTF.

This clonotype occurred a few times. V gene TRBV24-1 combines with J gene TRBJ2-2; TRBD1 matches at 7 bases. Germline V gene sequence: CDR1 KGHDR, CDR2 SFDVKD. The trim removed 7 bases at V and 0 bases at J, leaving 4 bases unmatched. This CDR3 is built from 15 residues. The CDR3 coding sequence is TGTGCCACCAGCCGGACAGGAGCGAACACCGGGGAGCTGTTTTTT. Translated, it gives CATSRTGANTGELFF.

The genes are TRBV5-1 and TRBJ1-5; possible D gene TRBD1, 5 bases. Germline V gives CDR1 SGHRS, CDR2 YFSETQ. This CDR3 spans 14 amino acids. The V and J ends lost 4 bases and 7 bases respectively, with 15 bases between them. CDR3 in DNA: TGCGCCAGCAGCCCGGGGGGAACAGGACAGCCCCAGCATTTT. Amino acid sequence: CASSPGGTGQPQHF.

The J gene is TRBJ2-3, the V gene TRBV12-3 or TRBV12-4; D is perhaps TRBD2 (6 bases). V lost 4 bases and J 5 bases, leaving 10 bases between the germline ends. The CDR3 sequence is 13 residues long. Here the CDR3 reads CASSSWGEDTQYF. Here the CDR3 DNA reads TGTGCCAGCAGTTCTTGGGGGGAAGATACGCAGTATTTT.